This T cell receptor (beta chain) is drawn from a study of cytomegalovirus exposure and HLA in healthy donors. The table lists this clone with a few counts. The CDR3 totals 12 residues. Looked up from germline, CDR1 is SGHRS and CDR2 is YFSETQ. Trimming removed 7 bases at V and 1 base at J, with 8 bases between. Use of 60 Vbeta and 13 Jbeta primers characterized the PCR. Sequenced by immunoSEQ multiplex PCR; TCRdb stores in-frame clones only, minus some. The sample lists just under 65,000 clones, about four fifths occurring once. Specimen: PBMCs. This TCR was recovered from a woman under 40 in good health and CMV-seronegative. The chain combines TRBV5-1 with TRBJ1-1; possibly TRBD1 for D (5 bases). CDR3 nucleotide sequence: TGCGCCAGCCGAAGGGGGAACACTGAAGCTTTCTTT. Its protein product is CASRRGNTEAFF.